This TCR beta chain was captured by sequencing in a study of T cell changes during pregnancy in multiple sclerosis. From germline, CDR1 is SGHDT and CDR2 YYEEEE. The CDR3 totals 13 residues. The trim removed 5 bases at V and 5 bases at J, leaving 7 bases unmatched. Only in-frame clones appear in the TCRdb table, and some are missing; sequencing was by immunoSEQ multiplex PCR. The sample lists tens of thousands of clones, roughly 96% occurring once. The sample was CD8+ T cells from peripheral blood mononuclear cells, taken after pregnancy. V is TRBV5-6 and J is TRBJ2-7, with TRBD1 identical over 7 bases. This clonotype originated in a female donor with multiple sclerosis, enrolled in a pregnancy study. This chain's CDR3 is CASRLTGSNEQYF. The CDR3 DNA is TGTGCCAGCAGACTGACAGGGAGCAACGAGCAGTACTTC.